The rows below give T cell receptor beta chains drawn from one sample of a study of tumor T cells in aggressive B-cell lymphoma. Clones were read by immunoSEQ multiplex PCR, and TCRdb kept only the in-frame ones, dropping some. The sample holds about 3,000 clones, approximately 89% seen once. Sequencing was carried out using tumor tissue. Receptors were obtained from an adult with diffuse large B cell lymphoma. The CDR3 runs from the conserved cysteine through the conserved F or W. D genes are given only for firm matches. Clone size is shown for a subset of rows, as once, few, many or a class of expanded clone.

CDR3	DNA	V	J	size	D
CASSYQTGREQYF	TGTGCCAGCAGTTACCAGACAGGCCGGGAGCAGTACTTC	TRBV6-5	TRBJ2-7	-	-
CASTGDQETQYF	TGTGCCAGTACAGGGGATCAAGAGACCCAGTACTTC	TRBV19	TRBJ2-5	-	-
CASSAGFTGELFF	TGTGCCAGTAGTGCGGGATTCACCGGGGAGCTGTTTTTT	TRBV19	TRBJ2-2	few	-
CASSPDSSYEQYF	TGTGCCAGCAGCCCAGACAGCTCCTACGAGCAGTACTTC	TRBV13	TRBJ2-7	-	-
CASWGLAGVYIGELFF	TGTGCCAGTTGGGGACTAGCGGGAGTTTACATCGGGGAGCTGTTTTTT	TRBV19	TRBJ2-2	-	TRBD2
CASRLRGGHYGYTF	TGTGCCAGCAGATTAAGGGGGGGGCACTATGGCTACACCTTC	TRBV2	TRBJ1-2	-	-
CASSTGSNQPQHF	TGTGCCAGTAGTACAGGGAGCAATCAGCCCCAGCATTTT	TRBV19	TRBJ1-5	-	-
CASSSRTVMNTEAFF	TGTGCCAGCAGTTCCAGGACAGTCATGAACACTGAAGCTTTCTTT	TRBV6-1	TRBJ1-1	-	-
CASSFRRVALLEQYF	TGTGCCAGCAGTTTCCGCAGGGTGGCGCTACTGGAGCAGTACTTC	TRBV28	TRBJ2-5	once	-
CASRPSGTGGKDTQYF	TGTGCCAGCAGACCCTCCGGGACAGGGGGAAAAGATACGCAGTATTTT	TRBV7-9	TRBJ2-3	-	TRBD1
CASSPSGANVLTF	TGTGCCAGCAGCCCTTCTGGGGCCAACGTCCTGACTTTC	TRBV2	TRBJ2-6	-	-
CASSLGFAGGTPEFF	-	TRBV7-2	TRBJ2-1	-	-
CASSQSQVVSFYEQYF	TGTGCCAGCAGCCAAAGCCAGGTTGTATCCTTCTACGAGCAGTACTTC	TRBV7-2	TRBJ2-7	-	-
CANRQTGVSNQPQHF	TGTGCCAATAGGCAGACAGGGGTTAGCAATCAGCCCCAGCATTTT	TRBV19	TRBJ1-5	-	TRBD1
CASNPTGTDTQYF	TGTGCCAGCAATCCTACGGGCACAGATACGCAGTATTTT	TRBV6-6	TRBJ2-3	once	-
CASRFGGTFNEQFF	TGTGCCAGTCGGTTTGGCGGGACCTTCAATGAGCAGTTCTTC	TRBV19	TRBJ2-1	-	-
CASSQGQGQINEKLFF	TGCGCCAGCAGCCAAGGACAGGGACAGATTAATGAAAAACTGTTTTTT	TRBV4-3	TRBJ1-4	-	TRBD1
CAGRTGANTEAFF	TGTGCCGGGAGGACAGGGGCGAACACTGAAGCTTTCTTT	TRBV19	TRBJ1-1	-	TRBD1
CASRRGINSYEQYF	TGTGCCAGCCGAAGGGGGATCAACTCCTACGAGCAGTACTTC	TRBV19	TRBJ2-7	-	-
CASSLADTQYF	TGTGCCAGCAGTTTGGCTGATACGCAGTATTTT	TRBV27	TRBJ2-3	few	-
CASSPPLAENNEQFF	TGTGCCAGCTCACCACCCCTAGCGGAAAACAATGAGCAGTTCTTC	TRBV18	TRBJ2-1	-	TRBD2
CASSFASGRAQYF	TGTGCCAGCAGCTTCGCTAGCGGGAGGGCGCAGTATTTT	TRBV7-6	TRBJ2-3	-	TRBD2
CASSFFRGVGLEKLFF	TGTGCCAGCAGTTTTTTCCGCGGCGTGGGTCTTGAAAAACTGTTTTTT	TRBV27	TRBJ1-4	-	-
CASSQDRQGGSGANVLTF	TGTGCCAGCAGCCAAGATCGTCAAGGAGGCTCTGGGGCCAACGTCCTGACTTTC	TRBV4-2	TRBJ2-6	-	-
CASSQTGFADTQYF	TGCGCCAGCAGCCAGACAGGGTTCGCAGATACGCAGTATTTT	TRBV5-1	TRBJ2-3	once	TRBD1
CASSSGGLPNEQFF	TGTGCCAGCAGCTCCGGGGGACTTCCGAATGAGCAGTTCTTC	TRBV9	TRBJ2-1	few	-
CASSVAASGNNEQFF	TGTGCCAGCAGCGTAGCGGCTAGCGGGAACAATGAGCAGTTCTTC	TRBV9	TRBJ2-1	-	TRBD2
CASSFSRDTYGYTF	TGTGCCAGCAGCTTCAGCCGGGACACATATGGCTACACCTTC	TRBV5-5	TRBJ1-2	-	-
CASSLGGLGGYTF	TGTGCCAGCAGCTTAGGGGGGCTAGGTGGCTACACCTTC	TRBV7-2	TRBJ1-2	-	-
CASSADFSTYNEQFF	TGCGCCAGCAGCGCGGACTTTTCGACCTACAATGAGCAGTTCTTC	TRBV5-1	TRBJ2-1	-	-
CSPMTGSDTQYF	TGCAGCCCGATGACAGGGTCAGATACGCAGTATTTT	TRBV29-1	TRBJ2-3	-	TRBD1
CASSPMLAGVEEQYF	TGCGCCAGCAGCCCAATGCTAGCGGGAGTCGAGGAGCAGTACTTC	TRBV5-1	TRBJ2-7	-	TRBD2
CAWSGQINQPQHF	TGTGCCTGGAGTGGTCAGATCAATCAGCCCCAGCATTTT	TRBV30	TRBJ1-5	-	-
CASTTPGQGRYEQYF	TGTGCCAGCACCACCCCGGGACAGGGCCGCTACGAGCAGTACTTC	TRBV6-5	TRBJ2-7	-	TRBD1
CAWSDRGGFQPQHF	TGTGCCTGGAGCGACAGGGGAGGCTTCCAGCCCCAGCATTTT	TRBV30	TRBJ1-5	-	TRBD1
CASMPGQRNSGGNTIYF	TGTGCCAGTATGCCGGGACAGAGAAACTCGGGAGGAAACACCATATATTTT	TRBV7-9	TRBJ1-3	-	TRBD1
CASSQLAGGLPGELFF	TGTGCCAGCAGCCAACTAGCGGGAGGCCTGCCCGGGGAGCTGTTTTTT	TRBV7-3	TRBJ2-2	-	TRBD2
CASSLDRGTEAFF	TGTGCCAGCAGCTTAGATCGGGGCACTGAAGCTTTCTTT	TRBV11-2	TRBJ1-1	-	-
CAWSVERETYDEQFF	TGTGCCTGGAGTGTGGAGCGGGAGACTTACGATGAGCAGTTCTTC	TRBV30	TRBJ2-1	-	TRBD2
CASSPQTGELFF	TGTGCCAGCAGCCCTCAGACCGGGGAGCTGTTTTTT	TRBV7-9	TRBJ2-2	-	-
CASSLGTSRTPFYEQYF	TGTGCCAGCAGCTTAGGGACTAGCCGCACCCCTTTCTACGAGCAGTACTTC	TRBV7-2	TRBJ2-7	-	TRBD2
CASSALDRGGNTEAFF	TGTGCCAGTAGTGCCCTGGACAGGGGGGGAAACACTGAAGCTTTCTTT	TRBV19	TRBJ1-1	-	TRBD1
CASSFGVGGHYEQYF	TGTGCCAGCAGTTTCGGGGTAGGCGGCCACTACGAGCAGTACTTC	TRBV27	TRBJ2-7	-	-
CASRSRERENTGELFF	TGCGCCAGCAGGAGCAGAGAGCGGGAGAACACCGGGGAGCTGTTTTTT	TRBV5-1	TRBJ2-2	-	TRBD2
CASSPRLVSAGELFF	TGTGCCAGCAGCCCGAGACTAGTTTCGGCCGGGGAGCTGTTTTTT	TRBV9	TRBJ2-2	-	-
CATGKTGHQPQHF	TGTGCCACTGGGAAGACAGGTCATCAGCCCCAGCATTTT	TRBV15	TRBJ1-5	-	-
CASSSAVQETQYF	TGTGCCAGTAGTTCCGCGGTTCAAGAGACCCAGTACTTC	TRBV19	TRBJ2-5	-	-
CASSSTGMYAFF	TGTGCCAGCAGTTCAACAGGGATGTATGCTTTCTTT	TRBV28	TRBJ1-1	-	-
CASSILRVGSPLHF	TGTGCCAGTAGTATCCTCAGGGTTGGTTCACCCCTCCACTTT	TRBV19	TRBJ1-6	-	-
CASSSSVETQYF	TGTGCCAGCAGTTCGAGTGTAGAGACCCAGTACTTC	TRBV28	TRBJ2-5	-	-
CASSLPLDRGRGTGELFF	TGTGCCAGCAGCCTCCCATTAGACAGGGGGCGGGGGACCGGGGAGCTGTTTTTT	TRBV27	TRBJ2-2	-	TRBD1
CASSKDSSYNEQFF	TGTGCCAGCAGTAAAGACAGCTCCTACAATGAGCAGTTCTTC	TRBV7-2	TRBJ2-1	-	-
CASSSLAGGGETQYF	TGTGCCAGCAGCTCACTAGCGGGAGGCGGAGAGACCCAGTACTTC	TRBV7-9	TRBJ2-5	once	TRBD2
CASSLGPDWVNEQFF	TGCGCCAGCAGCTTGGGGCCCGACTGGGTCAATGAGCAGTTCTTC	TRBV5-1	TRBJ2-1	once	-
CASSEAWGQGALAGELFF	TGTGCCAGCAGTGAAGCGTGGGGACAGGGGGCTTTGGCCGGGGAGCTGTTTTTT	TRBV6-1	TRBJ2-2	-	TRBD1